This is a list of T cell receptor beta chains from one sample in a study of CD8 T cells in ankylosing spondylitis. Via MiXCR, TCRdb re-called the 5' RACE reads, giving one row per CDR3 protein. The sample yields approximately 130,000 distinct CDR3 sequences, 9.3% seen once. Material for sequencing was blood, either unsorted or a sorted T cell fraction (not recorded which). The receptors come from a male donor with ankylosing spondylitis or in good health (not recorded which). The CDR3 runs from the conserved cysteine through the conserved F or W. A D gene is named only where the DNA matches it firmly. Where a row states a size, it is once, few, many or the class of an expanded clone; other rows omit it.

>.|13|TRBJ2-3|TRBV7-2|many
TGTGCCAGCAGTTCATCCAGGACAGATACGCAGTATTTT
CASSSSRTDTQYF
>TRBD2|15|TRBJ2-3|TRBV7-9|many
TGTGCCAGCAGCTTGTATAGCGGGGACACAGATACGCAGTATTTT
CASSLYSGDTDTQYF
>.|13|TRBJ1-1|TRBV2|.
TGTGCCAGCAGTACAGAGAAGAACACTGAAGCTTTCTTT
CASSTEKNTEAFF
>TRBD1|12|TRBJ2-3|TRBV29-1|many
TGCAGCGTTGAAGGTTTTGGGACAGGGCCCTATTTT
CSVEGFGTGPYF
>.|14|TRBJ2-1|TRBV24-1|.
TGTGCCACCAGTGACCCAGGGCAGAGGGGGGGACAGTTCTTC
CATSDPGQRGGQFF
>.|16|TRBJ1-2|TRBV3-1|.
TGTGCCAGCAGCCAACAATACAGGGCCGCTAACTATGGCTACACCTTC
CASSQQYRAANYGYTF
>.|14|TRBJ2-7|TRBV7-2|many
TGTGCCAGCAGCTTAGCGATGGGTTCCTACGAGCAGTACTTC
CASSLAMGSYEQYF
>TRBD2|15|TRBJ2-7|TRBV20-1|many
TGCAGTGCTAGAGATCTAGCGGGAGCTGATTACGAGCAGTACTTC
CSARDLAGADYEQYF
>TRBD2|14|TRBJ2-1|TRBV10-2|many
TGCGCCAGCAGTGCCGAGCTAGCGGGAAATGAGCAGTTCTTC
CASSAELAGNEQFF
>.|21|TRBJ2-4|TRBV20-1|few
TGCAGTGCTAGAGATTTAACCCTCGGGTACGGGAACCTACTAGCCAAAAACATTCAGTACTTC
CSARDLTLGYGNLLAKNIQYF
>TRBD1|16|TRBJ1-6|TRBV25-1|few
TGTGCCAGCAGCGCACCGGGACAGGGCTACAATTCACCCCTCCACTTT
CASSAPGQGYNSPLHF
>.|14|TRBJ2-1|TRBV5-6|few
TGTGCCAGCAGCGCCCGAGGTTCCTACAATGAGCAGTTCTTC
CASSARGSYNEQFF
>TRBD2|12|TRBJ2-1|TRBV6-4|.
TGTGCCAGCAGCGGGACTAGCGGGATTTCAGTCTTC
CASSGTSGISVF
>.|16|TRBJ1-1|TRBV30|.
TGTGCCTGGACACCCCTTAGGGCGAGAGTAAGGACTGAAGCTTTCTTT
CAWTPLRARVRTEAFF
>.|15|TRBJ1-5|TRBV20-1|many
TGCAGTGCTAGAGAGACAGAATCTAGCAATCAGCCCCAGCATTTT
CSARETESSNQPQHF
>TRBD1|16|TRBJ2-2|TRBV24-1|few
TGTGCCACCAGTGATATTGGGACAGGGAACACCGGGGAGCTGTTTTTT
CATSDIGTGNTGELFF
>.|10|TRBJ2-1|TRBV29-1|few
TGCAGCGTTGAGTTCGGTGAGCAGTTCTTC
CSVEFGEQFF
>TRBD1|15|TRBJ2-7|TRBV5-1|many
TGCGCCAGCAGCTCCCGGGACAGGGGGCTCTACGAGCAGTACTTC
CASSSRDRGLYEQYF
>TRBD1|18|TRBJ2-3|TRBV12-3/TRBV12-4|.
TGTGCCAGCAGTTTACAAGTAACCGCGACAGGGGCCGCAGATACGCAGTATTTT
CASSLQVTATGAADTQYF
>.|15|TRBJ1-1|TRBV12-3/TRBV12-4|.
TGTGCCAGCATCGTTGGCAGGGCAATGAACACTGAAGCTTTCTTT
CASIVGRAMNTEAFF
>TRBD2|12|TRBJ2-2|TRBV29-1|many
TGCAGCATCAGCGGGAGCACCGGGGAGCTGTTTTTT
CSISGSTGELFF
>TRBD1|16|TRBJ2-1|TRBV5-1|few
TGCGCCAGCAGTACCGGGACAGGAAACTCCTACAATGAGCAGTTCTTC
CASSTGTGNSYNEQFF
>TRBD1|14|TRBJ2-5|TRBV18|.
TGTGCCAGCACGACCGGACAGGGAGATGAGACCCAGTACTTC
CASTTGQGDETQYF
>TRBD2|14|TRBJ2-7|TRBV12-3/TRBV12-4|many
TGTGCGATTAGGCGGGCGGGAGTCTCTTACGAGCAGTACTTC
CAIRRAGVSYEQYF
>.|13|TRBJ2-3|TRBV11-2|few
TGTGCCAGCAGCAGGGTACGGTTGGATACGCAGTATTTT
CASSRVRLDTQYF
>.|15|TRBJ1-1|TRBV5-1|many
TGCGCCAGCAGCTTGGGGGCAGGGGTTTTCACTGAAGCTTTCTTT
CASSLGAGVFTEAFF
>.|12|TRBJ1-5|TRBV6-1|many
TGTGCCAGCAGTGAAGGGACACGAGCCCAGCATTTT
CASSEGTRAQHF
>.|12|TRBJ2-7|TRBV5-6|.
TGTGCCAGCAGCTTAAGCGGCTACGAGGAGTACTTC
CASSLSGYEEYF
>.|14|TRBJ1-1|TRBV12-3/TRBV12-4|many
TGTGCCAGCAGTCCCGATCCTGGGGGCACTGAAGCTTTCTTT
CASSPDPGGTEAFF
>.|16|TRBJ2-3|TRBV5-1|.
TGCGCCAGCAGAGGGTCGGGTCTAGTCCGCACAGATACGCAGTATTTT
CASRGSGLVRTDTQYF
>.|15|TRBJ2-7|TRBV21-1|many
TGTGCCAGCAGCAAAGTAGGGGACAGGACCTACGAGCAGTACTTC
CASSKVGDRTYEQYF
>TRBD2|13|TRBJ2-5|TRBV5-1|many
TGCGCCAGCAGCTTACTAGCGGAAGAGACCCAGTACTTC
CASSLLAEETQYF
>TRBD1|15|TRBJ1-6|TRBV24-1|many
TGTGCCACCAGCGGACAGGACGGCTATAATTCACCCCTCCACTTT
CATSGQDGYNSPLHF
>.|13|TRBJ2-1|TRBV24-1|many
TGTGCCACCAGACAGAGCTCCTACAATGAGCAGTTCTTC
CATRQSSYNEQFF
>TRBD1|16|TRBJ1-6|TRBV6-5|few
TGTGCCAGCAGTTACACGGGACAGCGTGGCGGTTCACCCCTCCACTTT
CASSYTGQRGGSPLHF
>TRBD1|16|TRBJ2-1|TRBV7-3|few
TGTGCCAGCAGCTACAGGGGAGCTCGAATTAACAATGAGCAGTTCTTC
CASSYRGARINNEQFF
>.|15|TRBJ2-5|TRBV5-1|.
TGCGCCAGCAGCTTGGAGCCTCGTACGCCAAAGACCCAGTACTTC
CASSLEPRTPKTQYF
>TRBD2|18|TRBJ2-1|TRBV12-5|few
TGTGCTAGTGGTTTGGTACGTGGATCCGGGAGGGCCCCGAATGAGCAGTTCTTC
CASGLVRGSGRAPNEQFF
>.|16|TRBJ2-4|TRBV7-3|few
TGTGCCAGCAGCTCCGGTGGGGGGCGAGGCAAAAACATTCAGTACTTC
CASSSGGGRGKNIQYF
>TRBD2|15|TRBJ2-1|TRBV5-1|many
TGCGCCAGCAGCTACGGGACTAGCGGGACCAATGAGCAGTTCTTC
CASSYGTSGTNEQFF
>TRBD1|16|TRBJ1-5|TRBV27|.
TGTGCCAGCGGAGTTTGGGGGACAGGGGCTAATCAGCCCCAGCATTTT
CASGVWGTGANQPQHF
>.|12|TRBJ1-6|TRBV11-2|many
TGTGCCAGCAGCACGATTAATTCACCCCTCCACTTT
CASSTINSPLHF
>.|15|TRBJ2-7|TRBV29-1|many
TGCAGCGCATGGGGGGGGGACAGCCTACTCTACGAGCAGTACTTC
CSAWGGDSLLYEQYF
>.|13|TRBJ2-1|TRBV6-1|many
TGTGCCAGCACCCACGGGGCCGGAAATGAGCAGTTCTTC
CASTHGAGNEQFF